This record covers a single TCR beta chain. The authors' processing: By means of reference gene primer amplification, nucleated cell counts were estimated. The protocol was immunoSEQ multiplex PCR, while the TCRdb copy is restricted to in-frame clones and leaves out a portion. Clone size and V and J calls were adopted from that table, with D and trimming inferred from the DNA. The sample yields under 250,000 clones, 81% seen once. With V trimmed by 3 bases and J by 6 bases, 6 bases remained unmatched. The CDR3 runs 15 residues. The germline V gene has CDR1 KGHSH and CDR2 LQKENI. This record belongs to a study of blood T cell repertoires in COVID-19. Study-level information: From the United States, Italy and Spain came samples of acute and convalescent COVID-19.

The source of this sequence is a woman of 80 years or more with acute or convalescent COVID-19. This sequence joins TRBV18 and TRBJ2-1, with 9 bases lining up with TRBD2. Specimen: peripheral blood. The CDR3 region has the DNA TGTGCCAGCTCACCTCCGGGACTAGCTGCCAATGAGCAGTTCTTC. Protein: CASSPPGLAANEQFF. Drawing the rest from reference TRBV18 and TRBJ2-1, the complete variable domain is NAGVMQNPRHLVRRRGQEARLRCSPMKGHSHVYWYRQLPEEGLKFMVYLQKENIIDESGMPKERFSAEFPKEGPSILRIQQVVRGDSAAYFCASSPPGLAANEQFFGPGTRLTVL.